The 15 T cell receptor beta chains in this list originate from one sample, sequenced in a study of blood T cell repertoires in COVID-19. TCRdb keeps only in-frame clones here, not all; method: immunoSEQ multiplex PCR. The table shows under 200,000 clones, with 80% to 90% occurring only once. The material sequenced was peripheral blood. Receptors were obtained from a woman aged 60-70 years with COVID-19, enrolled during active disease.

The V call is TRBV6-4, the J call TRBJ2-7; 8 bases match TRBD1. Germline assignment: CDR1 MRHNA and CDR2 SNTAGT. The CDR3 has 14 residues. V gave up 6 bases and J gave up 1 base; unmatched junction bases: 5. The CDR3 spells CASSPDRGSYEQYF. The CDR3 DNA follows: TGTGCCAGCAGCCCTGACAGGGGATCCTACGAGCAGTACTTC.

The chain is built from TRBV30 and TRBJ1-5; 9 nucleotides align to TRBD1. J gave up 0 bases and V 0 bases, and 9 bases lay outside the gene matches. This CDR3 has 18 residues. The germline V gene encodes CDR1 GTSNPN and CDR2 SVGIG (reference sequence). CDR3 residues: CAWSVRDRAVNSNQPQHF. CDR3 coding DNA: TGTGCCTGGAGTGTTAGGGACAGGGCTGTCAATAGCAATCAGCCCCAGCATTTT.

This clone was counted once. This chain joins TRBV7-8 and TRBJ1-1; D remains ambiguous. Deletions cut 5 bases from V and 3 bases from J, with 7 bases between. Germline CDR1 reads SGHVS; CDR2 reads FQNEAQ. The CDR3 is 12 amino acids. The chain's CDR3 is CASSPSYTEAFF. In DNA form, the CDR3 reads TGTGCCAGCAGCCCTTCGTACACTGAAGCTTTCTTT. Drawing the rest from reference TRBV7-8 and TRBJ1-1, the complete variable domain is GAGVSQSPRYKVAKRGQDVALRCDPISGHVSLFWYQQALGQGPEFLTYFQNEAQLDKSGLPSDRFFAERPEGSVSTLKIQRTQQEDSAVYLCASSPSYTEAFFGQGTRLTVV.

This rearrangement joins TRBV10-2 to TRBJ1-6; D call uncertain. The V end was cut by 0 bases, the J end by 10 bases, with 13 bases between. This CDR3 spans 15 amino acids. Per the germline V gene, CDR1 is WSHSY and CDR2 is SAAADI. CDR3 nucleotide sequence: TGCGCCAGCAGTGAGTCGGTCCGAAGGAGCTCACCCCTCCACTTT. Its protein product is CASSESVRRSSPLHF.

The J gene is TRBJ1-2, the V gene TRBV5-4; tentative D call: TRBD1 (6 bases). Germline lookup yields CDR1 SGHNT and CDR2 YYREEE (reference sequence). V lost 0 bases, J lost 2 bases, and 14 bases lay in between. CDR3 length: 16 residues. The CDR3 DNA follows: TGTGCCAGCAGCTTGGGCCTCGGGGGGCCGAACTATGGCTACACCTTC. It specifies CASSLGLGGPNYGYTF.

The chain uses TRBV29-1 and TRBJ2-5; D ambiguous. The V gene's germline CDR1 is SQVTM and CDR2 ANQGSEA. There are 10 residues in the CDR3. Trimming cost V 3 bases and J 5 bases, with 4 bases left between them. The CDR3 loop is CSVEYETQYF. The CDR3 coding sequence is TGCAGCGTTGAGTATGAGACCCAGTACTTC.

The chain couples TRBV25-1 to TRBJ2-6; TRBD2 aligns across 7 bases. After removal of 6 bases from V and 2 bases from J, the junction contained 10 bases not matched to a gene. Germline CDR1 MGHDK, CDR2 SYGVNS. The CDR3 runs 17 residues. Here the CDR3 DNA reads TGTGCCAGCAGCCCCGCTGGGGGGGTAACTGGGGCCAACGTCCTGACTTTC. Protein sequence: CASSPAGGVTGANVLTF.

This chain uses TRBV7-2 with TRBJ2-2, with D maybe TRBD2 (6 bases). The CDR3 contains 16 residues. Germline V gives CDR1 SGHTA, CDR2 FQGNSA. The ends were cut back, 1 base at V and 2 bases at J, with 11 bases in the middle. CDR3 coding DNA: TGTGCCAGCAGCTTAGGAATTAGCGGTAACACCGGGGAGCTGTTTTTT. This sequence encodes CASSLGISGNTGELFF.

This sequence joins TRBV18 and TRBJ2-2; 9 nucleotides align to TRBD1. CDR3 length equals 15 residues. Per the germline V gene, CDR1 is KGHSH and CDR2 is LQKENI. Trimming cost V 5 bases and J 4 bases; bases outside gene matches: 5. The CDR3 protein is CASSIGTGITGELFF. CDR3 bases: TGTGCCAGCTCAATCGGGACAGGGATCACCGGGGAGCTGTTTTTT. Full variable domain (remainder filled in from reference TRBV18 and TRBJ2-2): NAGVMQNPRHLVRRRGQEARLRCSPMKGHSHVYWYRQLPEEGLKFMVYLQKENIIDESGMPKERFSAEFPKEGPSILRIQQVVRGDSAAYFCASSIGTGITGELFFGEGSRLTVL.

The rearrangement joins TRBV7-6 to TRBJ2-7; 7 nucleotides align to TRBD2. CDR1 SGHVS and CDR2 FNYEAQ come from the germline V gene. There are 15 residues in the CDR3. Germline trimming cut 3 bases from V and 3 bases from J; bases unmatched to any gene: 8. This CDR3 is CASSLDSGPFYEQYF. CDR3 coding DNA: TGTGCCAGCAGCTTGGATAGCGGGCCTTTCTACGAGCAGTACTTC.

J is TRBJ2-7 and V is TRBV6-2 or TRBV6-3; possible D gene TRBD1, 6 bases. In germline, CDR1 is MNHEY, CDR2 SVGEGT. V lost 4 bases to trimming and J lost 3 bases, with 10 bases between them. CDR3 length equals 13 residues. CDR3 sequence: CASSWDNNYEQYF. CDR3 nucleotide sequence: TGTGCCAGCAGTTGGGACAATAACTACGAGCAGTACTTC.

V usage is TRBV3-1 (or the pseudogene TRBV3-2) and J usage is TRBJ1-4; 7 nucleotides align to TRBD1. V shed 5 bases and J 6 bases; nucleotides not matched to a gene: 9. CDR3 length: 15 amino acids. Germline CDR1 and CDR2: LGHDT and YNNKEL (reference sequence). The DNA for the CDR3 is TGTGCCAGCAGCGACTCGACAGGGCGGGATGAAAAACTGTTTTTT. It translates to CASSDSTGRDEKLFF.

This sequence joins TRBV27 and TRBJ1-4; perhaps TRBD1 as D (6 bases). Trimming stripped 1 base from V and 9 bases from J, with 9 bases between. The CDR3 is made up of 13 amino acids. Germline loops: CDR1 MNHEY, CDR2 SMNVEV (reference sequence). The CDR3: CASSLWGGQKLFF. The CDR3 nucleotides read TGTGCCAGCAGTTTATGGGGGGGCCAAAAACTGTTTTTT.

The rearrangement joins TRBV6-5 to TRBJ1-2; 12 bases agree with TRBD1. Germline trimming cut 8 bases from V and 6 bases from J; bases unmatched to any gene: 7. This CDR3 contains 14 residues. The germline gives CDR1 MNHEY, CDR2 SVGAGI. This CDR3 reads CASGRGQGADGYTF. For the CDR3, the DNA is TGTGCCAGCGGTAGGGGACAGGGGGCCGATGGCTACACCTTC.

The chain links TRBV4-3 to TRBJ1-2; D gene unclear. Trimming took 1 base from V and 8 from J, leaving 14 bases between them. Germline CDR1 reads LGHNA; CDR2 reads YSLEER. The CDR3 covers 14 residues. In DNA form, the CDR3 reads TGCGCCAGCAGCCAAGGCCCAGGCGCCGGCGGCTACACCTTC. Translation: CASSQGPGAGGYTF.